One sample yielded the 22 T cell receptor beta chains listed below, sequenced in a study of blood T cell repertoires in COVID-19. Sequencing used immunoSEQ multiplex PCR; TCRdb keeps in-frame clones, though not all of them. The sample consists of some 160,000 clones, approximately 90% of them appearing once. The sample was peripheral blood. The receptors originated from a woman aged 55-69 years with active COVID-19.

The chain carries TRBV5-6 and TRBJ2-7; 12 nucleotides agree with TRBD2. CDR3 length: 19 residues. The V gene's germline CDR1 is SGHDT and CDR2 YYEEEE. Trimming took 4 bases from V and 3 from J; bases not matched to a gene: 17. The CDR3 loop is CASSDLRLAGEGGFYEQYF. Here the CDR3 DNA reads TGTGCCAGCAGCGACCTCAGACTAGCGGGAGAAGGGGGGTTCTACGAGCAGTACTTC. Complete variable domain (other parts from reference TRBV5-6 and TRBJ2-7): DAGVTQSPTHLIKTRGQQVTLRCSPKSGHDTVSWYQQALGQGPQFIFQYYEEEERQRGNFPDRFSGHQFPNYSSELNVNALLLGDSALYLCASSDLRLAGEGGFYEQYFGPGTRLTVT.

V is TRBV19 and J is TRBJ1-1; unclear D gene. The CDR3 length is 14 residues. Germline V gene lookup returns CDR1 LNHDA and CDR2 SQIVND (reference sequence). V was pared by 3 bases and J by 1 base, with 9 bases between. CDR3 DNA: TGTGCCAGTAGTATGCGGGAAGGGAACACTGAAGCTTTCTTT. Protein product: CASSMREGNTEAFF.

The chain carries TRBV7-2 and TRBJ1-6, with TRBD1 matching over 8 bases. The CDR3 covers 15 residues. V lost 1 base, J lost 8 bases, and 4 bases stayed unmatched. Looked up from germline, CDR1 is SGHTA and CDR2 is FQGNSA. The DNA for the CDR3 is TGTGCCAGCAGCTTAGAACAGGGGGTGTATTCACCCCTCCACTTT. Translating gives CASSLEQGVYSPLHF. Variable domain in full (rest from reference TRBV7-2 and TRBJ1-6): GAGVSQSPSNKVTEKGKDVELRCDPISGHTALYWYRQSLGQGLEFLIYFQGNSAPDKSGLPSDRFSAERTGGSVSTLTIQRTQQEDSAVYLCASSLEQGVYSPLHFGNGTRLTVT.

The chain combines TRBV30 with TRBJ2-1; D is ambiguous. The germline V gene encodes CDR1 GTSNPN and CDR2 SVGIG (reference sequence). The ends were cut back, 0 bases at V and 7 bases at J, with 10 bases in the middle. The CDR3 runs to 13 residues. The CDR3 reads CAWSVYVLNEQFF. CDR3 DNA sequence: TGTGCCTGGAGTGTCTACGTTCTGAATGAGCAGTTCTTC. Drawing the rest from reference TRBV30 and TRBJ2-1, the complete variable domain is SQTIHQWPATLVQPVGSPLSLECTVEGTSNPNLYWYRQAAGRGLQLLFYSVGIGQISSEVPQNLSASRPQDRQFILSSKKLLLSDSGFYLCAWSVYVLNEQFFGPGTRLTVL.

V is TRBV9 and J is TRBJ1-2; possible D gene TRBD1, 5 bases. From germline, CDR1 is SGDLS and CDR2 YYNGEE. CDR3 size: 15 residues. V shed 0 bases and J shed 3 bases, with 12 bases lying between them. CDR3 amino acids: CASSVDRAGYYGYTF. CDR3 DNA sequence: TGTGCCAGCAGCGTAGACAGAGCAGGGTACTATGGCTACACCTTC.

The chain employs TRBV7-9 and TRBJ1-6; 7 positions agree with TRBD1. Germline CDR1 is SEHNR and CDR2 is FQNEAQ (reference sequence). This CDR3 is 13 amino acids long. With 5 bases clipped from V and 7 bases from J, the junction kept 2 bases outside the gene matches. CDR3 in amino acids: CASSVTGNSPLHF. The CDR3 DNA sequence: TGTGCCAGCAGCGTGACAGGGAATTCACCCCTCCACTTT.

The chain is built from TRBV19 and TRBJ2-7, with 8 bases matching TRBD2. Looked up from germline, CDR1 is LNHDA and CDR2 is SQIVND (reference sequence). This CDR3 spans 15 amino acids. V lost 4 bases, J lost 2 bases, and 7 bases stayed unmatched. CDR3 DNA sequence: TGTGCCAGTAGTAATCCGGGACTAGGAACCTACGAGCAGTACTTC. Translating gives CASSNPGLGTYEQYF. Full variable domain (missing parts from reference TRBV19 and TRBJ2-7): DGGITQSPKYLFRKEGQNVTLSCEQNLNHDAMYWYRQDPGQGLRLIYYSQIVNDFQKGDIAEGYSVSREKKESFPLTVTSAQKNPTAFYLCASSNPGLGTYEQYFGPGTRLTVT.

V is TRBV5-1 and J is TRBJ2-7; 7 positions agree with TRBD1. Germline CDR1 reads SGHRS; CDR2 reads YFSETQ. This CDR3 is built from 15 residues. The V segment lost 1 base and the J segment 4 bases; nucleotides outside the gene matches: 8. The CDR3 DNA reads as TGCGCCAGCAGCTTGTCCCTTGGCAGGGGGTACGAGCAGTACTTC. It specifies CASSLSLGRGYEQYF.

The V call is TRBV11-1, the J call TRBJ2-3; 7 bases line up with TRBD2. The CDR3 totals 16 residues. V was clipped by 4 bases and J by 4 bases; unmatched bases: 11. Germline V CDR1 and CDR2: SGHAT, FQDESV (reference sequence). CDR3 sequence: CASSSLGGSGSDTQYF. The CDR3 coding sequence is TGTGCCAGCAGCTCCCTGGGCGGGAGTGGGTCAGATACGCAGTATTTT.

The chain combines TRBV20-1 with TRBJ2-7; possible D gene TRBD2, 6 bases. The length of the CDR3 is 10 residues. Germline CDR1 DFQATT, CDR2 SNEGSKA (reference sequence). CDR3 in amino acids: CTPRGYEQYF. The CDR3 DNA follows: TGCACCCCCCGGGGGTACGAGCAGTACTTC.

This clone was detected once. This CDR3 reads CASRPQNTDTQYF. CDR3 nucleotides: TGTGCCAGCAGGCCACAGAACACAGATACGCAGTATTTT. V gene TRBV6-5 combines with J gene TRBJ2-3; D call uncertain. Germline assignment: CDR1 MNHEY and CDR2 SVGAGI. V lost 6 bases and J 2 bases, leaving 9 bases between the germline ends. This CDR3 is built from 13 residues.

In DNA, the CDR3 is TGTGCCAGCAGCTCCGCAGGGGGCCGATCATACGAGCAGTACTTC. This sequence encodes CASSSAGGRSYEQYF. The rearrangement joins TRBV3-1 (or the pseudogene TRBV3-2) to TRBJ2-7; 8 positions agree with TRBD1. This CDR3 has 15 amino acids. Trimming removed 5 bases from V and 4 bases from J; junction bases left unmatched: 10. Germline V gene sequence: CDR1 LGHDT, CDR2 YNNKEL (reference sequence).

In nucleotides, the CDR3 is TGTGCCAGCAGCTTAAACAGGGTCGGCGAGCAGTACTTC. Translating gives CASSLNRVGEQYF. The rearrangement joins TRBV7-3 to TRBJ2-7, with D perhaps TRBD1 (6 bases). V shed 1 base and J shed 6 bases, with 10 bases lying between them. Germline lookup yields CDR1 SGHTA and CDR2 FQGTGA. CDR3 length equals 13 residues.

The CDR3: CASSPQPPTSGQPQYF. CDR3 sequence (DNA): TGTGCCAGCAGCCCACAACCCCCCACTAGCGGACAGCCGCAGTACTTC. The chain carries TRBV7-2 and TRBJ2-7; 8 nucleotides agree with TRBD2. Trimming removed 5 bases from V and 9 bases from J; junction bases left unmatched: 18. The CDR3 spans 16 residues. Germline values: CDR1 SGHTA, CDR2 FQGNSA. Filled out from reference TRBV7-2 and TRBJ2-7, the complete variable domain reads GAGVSQSPSNKVTEKGKDVELRCDPISGHTALYWYRQSLGQGLEFLIYFQGNSAPDKSGLPSDRFSAERTGGSVSTLTIQRTQQEDSAVYLCASSPQPPTSGQPQYFGPGTRLTVT.

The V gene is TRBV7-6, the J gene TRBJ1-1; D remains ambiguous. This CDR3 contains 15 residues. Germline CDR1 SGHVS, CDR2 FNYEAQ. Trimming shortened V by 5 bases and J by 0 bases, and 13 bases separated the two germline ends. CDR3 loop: CASSELTHVNTEAFF. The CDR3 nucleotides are TGTGCCAGCAGCGAATTGACACACGTGAACACTGAAGCTTTCTTT.

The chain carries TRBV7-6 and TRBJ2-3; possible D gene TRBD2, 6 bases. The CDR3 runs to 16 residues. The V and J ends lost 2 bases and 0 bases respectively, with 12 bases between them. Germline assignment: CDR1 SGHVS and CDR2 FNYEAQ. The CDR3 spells CASSLIGGVSTDTQYF. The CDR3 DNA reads TGTGCCAGCAGCTTAATTGGCGGGGTTAGCACAGATACGCAGTATTTT.

Written as DNA, the CDR3 is TGCGCCAGCAGCTTGGAGCAGGGGCTGAACACAGATACGCAGTATTTT. As protein: CASSLEQGLNTDTQYF. J is TRBJ2-3 and V is TRBV5-1; D possibly corresponds to TRBD1 (6 bases). The CDR3 contains 16 residues. Trimming took 0 bases from V and 2 from J, leaving 13 bases between them. The germline V gene has CDR1 SGHRS and CDR2 YFSETQ. Combining the CDR3 with reference TRBV5-1 and TRBJ2-3 gives the whole variable domain KAGVTQTPRYLIKTRGQQVTLSCSPISGHRSVSWYQQTPGQGLQFLFEYFSETQRNKGNFPGRFSGRQFSNSRSEMNVSTLELGDSALYLCASSLEQGLNTDTQYFGPGTRLTVL.

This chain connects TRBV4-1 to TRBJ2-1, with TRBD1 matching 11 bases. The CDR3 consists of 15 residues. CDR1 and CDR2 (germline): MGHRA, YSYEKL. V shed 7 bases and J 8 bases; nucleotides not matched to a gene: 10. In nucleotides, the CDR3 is TGCGCCAGCACTGGGGACAGGGGGGCCGTCCATGAGCAGTTCTTC. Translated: CASTGDRGAVHEQFF.

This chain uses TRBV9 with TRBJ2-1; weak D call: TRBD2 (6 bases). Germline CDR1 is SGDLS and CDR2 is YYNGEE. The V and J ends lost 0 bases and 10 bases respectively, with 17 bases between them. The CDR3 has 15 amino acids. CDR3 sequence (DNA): TGTGCCAGCAGCGTAGAATTAGCGGTGGCTGCGGAGCAGTTCTTC. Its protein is CASSVELAVAAEQFF.

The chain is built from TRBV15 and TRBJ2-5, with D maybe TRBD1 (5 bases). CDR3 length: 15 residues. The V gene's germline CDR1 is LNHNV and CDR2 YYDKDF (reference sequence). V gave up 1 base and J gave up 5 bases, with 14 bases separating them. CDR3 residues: CATSRAGAIRETQYF. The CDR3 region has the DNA TGTGCCACCAGCAGAGCTGGGGCCATCAGGGAGACCCAGTACTTC.

The CDR3 here is CASRFRLATEQFF. The DNA of the CDR3 is TGTGCCAGTAGATTTAGGCTAGCAACTGAGCAGTTCTTC. The chain recombines TRBV19 with TRBJ2-1, with a weak D call TRBD2 (5 bases). Trimming stripped 6 bases from V and 9 bases from J, with 15 bases between. Germline V lookup: CDR1 LNHDA, CDR2 SQIVND (reference sequence). The CDR3 consists of 13 residues. Together with reference TRBV19 and TRBJ2-1, the CDR3 gives the full variable domain: DGGITQSPKYLFRKEGQNVTLSCEQNLNHDAMYWYRQDPGQGLRLIYYSQIVNDFQKGDIAEGYSVSREKKESFPLTVTSAQKNPTAFYLCASRFRLATEQFFGPGTRLTVL.

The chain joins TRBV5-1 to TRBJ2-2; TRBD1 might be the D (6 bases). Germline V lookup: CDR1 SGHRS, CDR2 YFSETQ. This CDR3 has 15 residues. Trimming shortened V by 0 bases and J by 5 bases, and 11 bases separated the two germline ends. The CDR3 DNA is TGCGCCAGCAGCTTGGCAATTCAGGGGACCGGGGAGCTGTTTTTT. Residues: CASSLAIQGTGELFF.